This section outlines one T cell receptor (beta chain) sequence together with its context. The target antigen is unknown. The data derive from a study of cytomegalovirus exposure and HLA in healthy donors. Study results and caveats: Among the most significant clusters, several appeared linked to common viral pathogens in a later analysis. TCR sequences were mostly rare, though some public TCRs occurred in many donors. Across donors, presence/absence analyses took sequencing depth to be roughly uniform. A later analysis found TCR association rates differed by HLA locus, highest for DRB1 and lowest for HLA-C.

In the PCR, 60 Vbeta and 13 Jbeta primers were used. The data were produced by immunoSEQ multiplex PCR, yet TCRdb's version contains in-frame clones alone and is incomplete. The data show approximately 170,000 clones, more than 65% seen once. This receptor was taken from a man over 45 in good health and CMV-seropositive. Sequencing was carried out using PBMCs.

The CDR3 protein is CASSLWGGAYNSPLHF. CDR3 in DNA: TGTGCCAGCAGCTTGTGGGGGGGCGCCTATAATTCACCCCTCCACTTT. V and J are TRBV5-6 and TRBJ1-6; TRBD1 is a possible D gene (6 bases). The V and J ends lost 1 base and 2 bases respectively, with 10 bases between them. Germline CDR1 and CDR2: SGHDT and YYEEEE. The CDR3 sequence is 16 residues long.